This T cell receptor (beta chain) comes out of a study of CD8 T cells in ankylosing spondylitis. General study findings and limits: Characteristic of ankylosing spondylitis blood, it appeared, was a TCR beta motif comprising eight highly homologous variants. Researchers reportedly found disease-linked clones significantly enriched in matched ankylosing spondylitis synovial fluid.

This clonotype has only a few counts. Its antigen is as yet unknown. Germline V CDR1 and CDR2: ENHRY, SYGVKD. CDR3 size: 14 residues. Deletions cut 6 bases from V and 6 bases from J, with 15 bases between. TCRdb re-analysed the 5' RACE reads in MiXCR, keeping a single row per CDR3 protein. This table holds approximately 250,000 distinct CDR3 sequences, more than 25% found once. This TCR was sampled from a male donor with ankylosing spondylitis or in good health (not recorded which). Sequenced input: blood, either unsorted or a sorted T cell fraction (not recorded which). The chain carries TRBV10-3 and TRBJ1-5; D is unresolved. The CDR3 sequence is CAISWGGKGQPQHF. The DNA for the CDR3 is TGTGCCATCAGCTGGGGAGGGAAAGGTCAGCCCCAGCATTTT.